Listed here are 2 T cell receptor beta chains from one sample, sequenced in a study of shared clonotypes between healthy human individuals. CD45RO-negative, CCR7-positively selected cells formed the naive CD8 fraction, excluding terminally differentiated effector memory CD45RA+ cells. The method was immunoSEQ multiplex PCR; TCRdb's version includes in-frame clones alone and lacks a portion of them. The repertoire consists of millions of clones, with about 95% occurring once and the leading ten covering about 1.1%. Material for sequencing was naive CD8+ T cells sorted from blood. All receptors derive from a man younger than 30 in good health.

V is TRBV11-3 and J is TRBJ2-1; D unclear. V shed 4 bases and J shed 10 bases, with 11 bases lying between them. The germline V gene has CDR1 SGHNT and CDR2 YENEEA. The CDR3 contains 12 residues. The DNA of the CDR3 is TGTGCCAGCAGCTCCCTCCCGGGCGAGCAGTTCTTC. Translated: CASSSLPGEQFF.

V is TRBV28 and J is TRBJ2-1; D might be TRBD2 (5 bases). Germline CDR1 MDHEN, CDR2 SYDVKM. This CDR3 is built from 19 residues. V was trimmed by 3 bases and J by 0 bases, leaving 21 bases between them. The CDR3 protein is CASSFQGEASQSSYNEQFF. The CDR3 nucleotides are TGTGCCAGCAGTTTCCAAGGCGAGGCTAGCCAGAGCTCCTACAATGAGCAGTTCTTC.